This T cell receptor beta chain originates from a study of blood T cell repertoires in COVID-19. Study-wide context: The United States, Italy and Spain provided the acute and convalescent COVID-19 samples. Sources were T cells, B-cell-depleted T cells, or PBMCs; the material itself was cDNA or gDNA.

V lost 2 bases to trimming and J lost 5 bases; unmatched junction nucleotides: 3. CDR3 size: 15 residues. Looked up from germline, CDR1 is SGHRS and CDR2 is YFSETQ. Authors' analysis steps: Nucleated cell number was recorded as an estimate derived from reference gene primer amplification. Sequencing was performed with immunoSEQ multiplex PCR; in TCRdb, only in-frame clones are kept and a portion is missing. V and J calls plus clone size are reproduced from that table; the DNA served to infer D and trimming. The sample comprises 95,000 to 150,000 clones, about nine tenths of which are singletons, and 3.5% to 5% rests with the top ten.

The chain employs TRBV5-1 and TRBJ2-2; 10 positions match TRBD1. This receptor was obtained from a man aged 35 to 55 with acute or convalescent COVID-19. The sample consisted of peripheral blood. Written as DNA, the CDR3 is TGCGCCAGCAGCTTTCCGGGACAGGGGACCGGGGAGCTGTTTTTT. Translating gives CASSFPGQGTGELFF. The full variable domain, in which reference TRBV5-1 and TRBJ2-2 provide the parts outside the CDR3, is KAGVTQTPRYLIKTRGQQVTLSCSPISGHRSVSWYQQTPGQGLQFLFEYFSETQRNKGNFPGRFSGRQFSNSRSEMNVSTLELGDSALYLCASSFPGQGTGELFFGEGSRLTVL.